A single sample is the source of the 30 T cell receptor beta chains below, sequenced in a study of cytomegalovirus exposure and HLA in healthy donors. With 60 Vbeta and 13 Jbeta primers, the PCR was carried out. Clones were read by immunoSEQ multiplex PCR, and TCRdb kept only the in-frame ones, dropping some. The data hold around 200,000 clones, with around 64% observed a single time. The sequenced sample consisted of PBMCs. These receptors were collected from a man aged 40-55 years in good health and CMV-seropositive.

This clone has only a few counts. The J gene is TRBJ2-7, the V gene TRBV7-2, with D possibly TRBD1 on 6 matching bases. V gave up 1 base and J gave up 2 bases, with 15 bases separating them. Germline V gene lookup returns CDR1 SGHTA and CDR2 FQGNSA. The CDR3 extends over 16 amino acids. CDR3 in amino acids: CASSLGGPGVPYEQYF. The CDR3 bases are TGTGCCAGCAGCTTAGGGGGGCCAGGGGTTCCCTACGAGCAGTACTTC.

The chain employs TRBV5-8 and TRBJ2-1, with 7 bases aligning to TRBD1. The V gene end was trimmed by 0 bases and the J gene end by 0 bases; junction bases not matched to a gene: 3. Germline CDR1 is SGHTS and CDR2 is YDEGEE. This CDR3 contains 16 residues. The CDR3 DNA sequence: TGTGCCAGCAGCTTGGAAGGGGGCGGCTCCTACAATGAGCAGTTCTTC. This sequence encodes CASSLEGGGSYNEQFF. Combining the CDR3 with reference TRBV5-8 and TRBJ2-1 gives the whole variable domain EAGVTQSPTHLIKTRGQQATLRCSPISGHTSVYWYQQALGLGLQFLLWYDEGEERNRGNFPPRFSGRQFPNYSSELNVNALELEDSALYLCASSLEGGGSYNEQFFGPGTRLTVL.

The CDR3 sequence: CASSIGQGNGYTF. In nucleotides, the CDR3 is TGTGCCAGCAGCATCGGACAGGGAAATGGCTACACCTTC. This chain links TRBV5-4 with TRBJ1-2, with 8 bases matching TRBD1. The ends lost 4 bases at V and 6 bases at J; junction bases unmatched: 5. CDR1 is SGHNT, CDR2 YYREEE, per germline (reference sequence). This CDR3 has 13 amino acids.

This chain links TRBV4-2 with TRBJ2-1; D gene unclear. Germline loops: CDR1 LGHNA, CDR2 YNFKEQ. The ends were cut back, 0 bases at V and 3 bases at J, with 18 bases in the middle. This CDR3 has 18 residues. As DNA, the CDR3 is TGTGCCAGCAGCCAAGACCCATCGGCCCGGAGTTACTACAATGAGCAGTTCTTC. This sequence encodes CASSQDPSARSYYNEQFF.

The genes are TRBV28 and TRBJ1-3; 7 bases align to TRBD1. The CDR3 runs 15 residues. The V and J ends lost 6 bases and 6 bases, in that order; junction bases with no gene match: 11. Per the germline V gene, CDR1 is MDHEN and CDR2 is SYDVKM. The chain's CDR3 is CASRRTGYATNTIYF. The CDR3 nucleotides read TGTGCCAGCAGGAGGACAGGCTACGCGACAAACACCATATATTTT.

This clone was detected only a few times. The V gene is TRBV28, the J gene TRBJ2-5; TRBD1 aligns across 8 bases. Germline V gene sequence: CDR1 MDHEN, CDR2 SYDVKM. The CDR3 contains 15 residues. The ends lost 5 bases at V and 4 bases at J; junction bases unmatched: 9. The CDR3 is CASSATGQGRETQYF. The CDR3 bases are TGTGCCAGCAGTGCGACCGGACAGGGACGAGAGACCCAGTACTTC.

This chain joins TRBV25-1 and TRBJ1-4; D remains ambiguous. This CDR3 spans 15 amino acids. Germline V gene data show CDR1 as MGHDK and CDR2 as SYGVNS. Deletions cut 2 bases from V and 4 bases from J, with 11 bases between. Here the CDR3 DNA reads TGTGCCAGCAGTGAAGGGAGGGTGATTAATGAAAAACTGTTTTTT. Translation gives CASSEGRVINEKLFF. The full variable domain, with the rest looked up from reference TRBV25-1 and TRBJ1-4, is EADIYQTPRYLVIGTGKKITLECSQTMGHDKMYWYQQDPGMELHLIHYSYGVNSTEKGDLSSESTVSRIRTEHFPLTLESARPSHTSQYLCASSEGRVINEKLFFGSGTQLSVL.

V usage is TRBV2 and J usage is TRBJ2-5; D gene uncertain. There are 12 residues in the CDR3. Germline V gives CDR1 SNHLY, CDR2 FYNNEI. The V and J ends lost 7 bases and 2 bases respectively, with 8 bases between them. The CDR3 reads CASKPSQETQYF. As DNA, the CDR3 is TGTGCCAGCAAGCCATCACAAGAGACCCAGTACTTC.

The chain couples TRBV6-1 to TRBJ2-2, with a tentative D call TRBD2 (5 bases). Germline lookup yields CDR1 MNHNS and CDR2 SASEGT. This CDR3 is 14 amino acids long. Between the trimmed V and J ends, which lost 7 bases and 0 bases, there was a span of 9 bases. The CDR3 is CASKEVPNTGELFF. In DNA, the CDR3 is TGTGCCAGCAAGGAGGTGCCGAACACCGGGGAGCTGTTTTTT.

This clone has just a few counts. The rearrangement joins TRBV19 to TRBJ1-5, with D possibly being TRBD1 (5 bases). Germline loops: CDR1 LNHDA, CDR2 SQIVND (reference sequence). CDR3 length: 15 amino acids. V lost 10 bases and J lost 4, with 20 bases in between. The CDR3 protein is CATLVPGVLNQPQHF. The CDR3 nucleotides are TGTGCCACCCTGGTCCCGGGGGTGCTTAATCAGCCCCAGCATTTT.

The V call is TRBV4-1, the J call TRBJ2-5, with 7 bases that match TRBD2. J gave up 2 bases and V 4 bases, and 7 bases lay outside the gene matches. CDR3 length: 15 amino acids. Per the germline V gene, CDR1 is MGHRA and CDR2 is YSYEKL. CDR3 amino acids: CASSRATSRQETQYF. The CDR3 DNA sequence: TGCGCCAGCAGCCGAGCGACTAGCCGACAAGAGACCCAGTACTTC.

The genes are TRBV4-1 and TRBJ2-1; TRBD2 is a possible D gene (5 bases). Germline-derived CDR1 and CDR2 are MGHRA and YSYEKL. CDR3 length: 18 residues. V was trimmed by 0 bases and J by 1 base, leaving 16 bases between them. The CDR3, as DNA: TGCGCCAGCAGCCAAGATCATGTGGGAGTAGGGTCCTACAATGAGCAGTTCTTC. Translation gives CASSQDHVGVGSYNEQFF.

V and J are TRBV5-1 and TRBJ1-1; maybe TRBD1 (6 bases). The germline V gene has CDR1 SGHRS and CDR2 YFSETQ. V was cut by 6 bases and J by 1 base, with 13 bases left in between. The CDR3 loop spans 14 amino acids. CDR3 sequence: CASTRGGENTEAFF. For the CDR3, the DNA is TGCGCCAGCACCAGAGGGGGTGAGAACACTGAAGCTTTCTTT.

This chain uses TRBV11-2 with TRBJ2-1, with D maybe TRBD2 (6 bases). The V gene lost 7 bases and the J gene lost 5 bases, with 21 bases spanning the gap. Germline CDR1 is SGHAT and CDR2 is FQNNGV. The CDR3 contains 16 residues. The CDR3 coding sequence is TGTGCCAGCACCCGGGTGGAACGGGGGATAAACAATGAGCAGTTCTTC. It codes for CASTRVERGINNEQFF.

The genes are TRBV6-1 and TRBJ2-5, with 7 bases that match TRBD2. Per the germline V gene, CDR1 is MNHNS and CDR2 is SASEGT. Trimming removed 4 bases from V and 3 bases from J; junction bases left unmatched: 8. This CDR3 has 15 residues. The CDR3 reads CASSAWGGGKETQYF. The CDR3 DNA sequence: TGTGCCAGCAGTGCCTGGGGGGGAGGGAAAGAGACCCAGTACTTC.

A few counts support this clone. V usage is TRBV4-1 and J usage is TRBJ2-7; D remains ambiguous. This CDR3 region has 14 residues. The V end lost 0 bases, the J end lost 3 bases, and 9 bases lay between the germline ends. Germline V gene lookup returns CDR1 MGHRA and CDR2 YSYEKL. The CDR3 protein is CASSQERYSYEQYF. Here the CDR3 DNA reads TGCGCCAGCAGCCAAGAAAGATACAGCTACGAGCAGTACTTC.

For this clone: The junction departs from the called germline gene at one end, perhaps through a read error. This rearrangement joins TRBV4-1 to TRBJ2-1, with D tentatively TRBD2 (7 bases). CDR3 length equals 14 residues. Germline V CDR1 and CDR2: MGHRA, YSYEKL. DNA of the CDR3: TGCGCCAGCAGCCTTCTGGGGGGGGGCCCGGTTATGGTCTTC. Translation gives CASSLLGGGPVMVF.

The chain is built from TRBV10-1 and TRBJ1-3; D is unresolved. Per germline, CDR1 WNHNN and CDR2 SYGVQD (reference sequence). The V gene lost 3 bases and the J gene lost 0 bases, with 9 bases spanning the gap. The CDR3 is 15 amino acids. For the CDR3, the DNA is TGCGCCAGCAGTGACAGGTTAACCTCTGGAAACACCATATATTTT. Amino acid sequence: CASSDRLTSGNTIYF.

The chain has TRBV5-1 and TRBJ2-5, with 8 bases aligning to TRBD2. Germline V gives CDR1 SGHRS, CDR2 YFSETQ. The length of the CDR3 is 15 residues. The trim removed 7 bases at V and 5 bases at J, leaving 13 bases unmatched. The CDR3: CASSSRGGSLETQYF. DNA of the CDR3: TGCGCCAGCTCCTCTCGGGGGGGGAGTCTTGAGACCCAGTACTTC.

The gene calls are TRBV4-1 and TRBJ1-2, with 9 bases matching TRBD1. The trim removed 2 bases at V and 7 bases at J, leaving 5 bases unmatched. The length of the CDR3 is 14 residues. Germline values: CDR1 MGHRA, CDR2 YSYEKL. The CDR3 reads CASSQPGTGSGYTF. The CDR3 DNA reads as TGCGCCAGCAGCCAACCGGGGACAGGGAGTGGCTACACCTTC.

The rearrangement joins TRBV9 to TRBJ2-1, with 9 bases fitting TRBD2. Germline loops: CDR1 SGDLS, CDR2 YYNGEE. J gave up 13 bases and V 3 bases, and 8 bases lay outside the gene matches. There are 13 residues in the CDR3. CDR3 DNA: TGTGCCAGCAGCGATTGGGGCGGGGGGGAACAGTTCTTC. Amino acid sequence: CASSDWGGGEQFF.

In the case of this clone: Additional DNA sequences in this sample encode the identical CDR3. The V gene is TRBV28, the J gene TRBJ1-5; tentatively, D is TRBD1 (5 bases). Per the germline V gene, CDR1 is MDHEN and CDR2 is SYDVKM. V was trimmed by 3 bases and J by 2 bases, leaving 8 bases between them. The CDR3 has 14 amino acids. CDR3: CASSFLGGNQPQHF. DNA of the CDR3: TGTGCCAGCAGTTTTCTAGGGGGCAATCAGCCCCAGCATTTT.

The chain uses TRBV7-8 and TRBJ1-5; tentatively, D is TRBD1 (5 bases). Per germline, CDR1 SGHVS and CDR2 FQNEAQ. Trimming removed 2 bases from V and 6 bases from J, with 14 bases in between. The CDR3 contains 15 residues. The CDR3 DNA follows: TGTGCCAGCAGCTTATTAATGGGGCTGGGTCAGCCCCAGCATTTT. Its protein is CASSLLMGLGQPQHF.

This clone was counted only a few times. This chain links TRBV27 with TRBJ1-1; TRBD1 matches 8 bases. After removal of 5 bases from V and 4 bases from J, the junction contained 6 bases not matched to a gene. Germline CDR1 MNHEY, CDR2 SMNVEV (reference sequence). The CDR3 has 14 amino acids. The CDR3 region has the DNA TGTGCCAGCAGTGCGGACAGGGTTGGCACTGAAGCTTTCTTT. Its translation is CASSADRVGTEAFF.

This rearrangement joins TRBV6-6 to TRBJ1-1; tentatively, D is TRBD1 (6 bases). V lost 0 bases and J lost 8, with 13 bases in between. This CDR3 contains 14 residues. Germline lookup yields CDR1 MNHNY and CDR2 SVGAGI (reference sequence). CDR3 sequence (DNA): TGTGCCAGCAGTTACTCGAGCGGGGGGCGGGAAGCTTTCTTT. Its translation is CASSYSSGGREAFF.

The rearrangement uses TRBV5-6 and TRBJ1-5; D is ambiguous. Germline V lookup: CDR1 SGHDT, CDR2 YYEEEE. CDR3 size: 15 residues. The V gene lost 0 bases and the J gene lost 0 bases, with 7 bases spanning the gap. As DNA, the CDR3 is TGTGCCAGCAGCTTGGGGCAGTATAGCAATCAGCCCCAGCATTTT. This translates into CASSLGQYSNQPQHF. Combining the CDR3 with reference TRBV5-6 and TRBJ1-5 gives the whole variable domain DAGVTQSPTHLIKTRGQQVTLRCSPKSGHDTVSWYQQALGQGPQFIFQYYEEEERQRGNFPDRFSGHQFPNYSSELNVNALLLGDSALYLCASSLGQYSNQPQHFGDGTRLSIL.

The rearrangement uses TRBV5-6 and TRBJ2-5; 14 positions match TRBD2. The DNA end is more similar to TRBJ2-7, so the J call may be wrong. Germline CDR1 SGHDT, CDR2 YYEEEE. This CDR3 is 18 amino acids long. For the CDR3, the DNA is TGTGCCAGCAGCTCTGAGGGACTAGCGGGGGTAAGCTCCTACGAGCAGTACTTC. This encodes CASSSEGLAGVSSYEQYF.

This rearrangement joins TRBV28 to TRBJ1-1; 8 positions agree with TRBD1. Germline V gene sequence: CDR1 MDHEN, CDR2 SYDVKM. V dropped 3 bases and J dropped 4; count of bases not matched to a gene: 1. This CDR3 has 13 residues. The CDR3 sequence: CASSFDRGTEAFF. In nucleotides, the CDR3 is TGTGCCAGCAGTTTTGACAGGGGCACTGAAGCTTTCTTT.

The chain carries TRBV11-2 and TRBJ2-2; D is possibly TRBD2 (5 bases). Germline lookup yields CDR1 SGHAT and CDR2 FQNNGV. The CDR3 extends over 16 amino acids. Trimming took 4 bases from V and 4 from J, leaving 16 bases between them. CDR3 sequence (DNA): TGTGCCAGCAGCTCCAGATTGGGGAGCGGCACCGGGGAGCTGTTTTTT. Protein: CASSSRLGSGTGELFF.

In regard to this clone: The junction does not match germline at one end; this may be a read error. J is TRBJ2-2 and V is TRBV6-1, with TRBD1 matching 8 bases. CDR1 is MNHNS, CDR2 SASEGT, per germline. The CDR3 runs 15 residues. The CDR3 loop reads CATIRGQGNTRELFF. The CDR3 DNA reads as TGTGCCACCATCAGGGGGCAGGGAAACACCAGGGAGCTGTTTTTT.